This record covers a single TCR beta chain. Its specificity is not known. These data come from a study of neoadjuvant nivolumab and ipilimumab in lung cancer. Study findings and constraints: Blood richness before therapy tracked richness in tumors resected after neoadjuvant therapy. Compared with tumor-adjacent uninvolved lung, resected tumors showed greater richness and clonality. From pretherapy to surgery, tumor richness and clonality rose with dual therapy.

Method: immunoSEQ multiplex PCR; TCRdb's copy keeps in-frame clones and lacks some. Here the sample spans about 6,500 clones, over 80% being singletons. Deletions cut 0 bases from V and 3 bases from J, with 14 bases between. This CDR3 spans 16 amino acids. In germline, CDR1 is SGHRS, CDR2 YFSETQ. This chain links TRBV5-1 with TRBJ2-3; no reliable D call. The receptor's source is an adult with non-small cell lung cancer. Sample: tumor tissue, taken after neoadjuvant nivolumab, alone or with ipilimumab, at or shortly before surgery. CDR3 bases: TGCGCCAGCAGCTTGGCCCAGTTTGCAGTTACAGATACGCAGTATTTT. Residues: CASSLAQFAVTDTQYF.